The source of this T cell receptor beta chain is a study of spatial heterogeneity in lung cancer (dated by TCRdb to between 2019 and 2020). About the investigation overall: More beta-chain than alpha-chain transcripts were consistently detected, likely reflecting higher beta-chain transcript abundance. In the raw uncorrected reads, each unique combination of TCR and UMI appeared more than ten times on average. TCR alpha and beta repertoires were quantitatively compared across multiple tumor regions, matched nontumor lung and blood in non-small cell lung cancer. Nonsynonymous mutation counts, determined by whole-exome sequencing of tumor tissue, were related to TCR repertoire features. At surgery, both alpha and beta chains were TCR-sequenced in around 240 tumor regions, fewer than 65 matched nontumor lung samples and 56 PBMC samples.

The library came from 5' RACE. The instrument was a NextSeq 500. In the TCR library protocol, a unique molecular identifier was attached to each TCR cDNA molecule so that PCR and sequencing errors could be corrected. Turning to the authors' computational methods: TCR identification, UMI-based error correction and CDR3 extraction were performed with Decombinator tools. Expanded TCRs were defined as those above a frequency of 2 per 1,000, corresponding to the top 1% of the tumor frequency distribution. Renyi diversity was computed with the R vegan package after each repertoire had been subsampled 100 times to 5,000 TCRs. CDR3 similarity networks were built from amino acid triplet string-kernel similarity, connecting CDR3s with pairwise similarity above 0.82. The public reads were reprocessed in TCRdb via fastp at Q25 and MiXCR, keeping in-frame beta chains. Rows with one shared CDR3 protein collapse into an entry with the most common genes and DNA. Here the V and J calls rest on TCRdb's processing, not on the authors' analysis. In all, the sample holds nearly 80,000 distinct CDR3 sequences, and 8% of those were seen once. Of the sample, about 6.8% falls within the top ten clones.

The CDR3, cysteine through phenylalanine, is 13 amino acids long. Of the read, only the CDR3 DNA is kept; its 39 bases are in frame from base 1. The germline V gene provides CDR1 KGHDR and CDR2 SFDVKD. V and J are trimmed by 6 bases and 3 bases, and the gene matches miss 4 bases of the junction. Summary of the overall study and its limitations: Additional single-cell paired TCR alpha and beta sequencing was considered necessary to confirm, at a functional level, the hypothesis that regional TCRs recognize regional mutations. Ubiquitous expanded tumor TCRs showed up in blood more often at tumor resection than at routine follow-up.

Sample time point, as interpreted from the label and publication: sample taken at primary tumor resection. Donors were some 67 patients with early-stage, untreated non-small cell lung cancer from the lung TRACERx cohort. TCR sequencing used whole RNA extracted from tumor and nontumor lung tissue, or from cryopreserved PBMC samples, without cell sorting. A patient was chosen for TCR sequencing only when enough RNA was available from at least two tumor regions. As regards this clonotype: Its antigen specificity is not known. No much larger clone is present one base from it, and per-base qualities are unavailable.

Here the sequenced sample was PBMCs, taken at surgery. The TCR sequence derives from a male donor with early-stage non-small cell lung cancer. This chain joins TRBV24-1 to TRBJ2-7; 7 of the junction bases match TRBD2. The nucleotides are TGTGCCACCAGTCGGGGGGAGGACTACGAGCAGTACTTC. This codes for CATSRGEDYEQYF.